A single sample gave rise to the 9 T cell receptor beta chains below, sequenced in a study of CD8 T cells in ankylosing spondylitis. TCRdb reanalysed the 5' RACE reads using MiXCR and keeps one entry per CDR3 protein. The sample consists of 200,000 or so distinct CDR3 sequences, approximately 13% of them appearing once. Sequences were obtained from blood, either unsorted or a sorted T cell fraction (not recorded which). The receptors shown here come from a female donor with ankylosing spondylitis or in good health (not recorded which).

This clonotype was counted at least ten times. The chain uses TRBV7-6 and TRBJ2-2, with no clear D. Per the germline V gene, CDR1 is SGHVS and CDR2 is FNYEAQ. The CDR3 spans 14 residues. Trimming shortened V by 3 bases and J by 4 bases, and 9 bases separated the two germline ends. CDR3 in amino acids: CASSFYHSTGELFF. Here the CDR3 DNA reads TGTGCCAGCAGCTTCTACCATAGCACCGGGGAGCTGTTTTTT.

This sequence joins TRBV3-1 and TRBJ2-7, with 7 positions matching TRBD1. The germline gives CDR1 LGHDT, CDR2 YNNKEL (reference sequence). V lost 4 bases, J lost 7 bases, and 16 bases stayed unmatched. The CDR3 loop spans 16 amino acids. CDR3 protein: CASSRNPGTVAYEQYF. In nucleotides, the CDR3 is TGTGCCAGCAGCCGCAACCCCGGGACAGTTGCTTATGAGCAGTACTTC.

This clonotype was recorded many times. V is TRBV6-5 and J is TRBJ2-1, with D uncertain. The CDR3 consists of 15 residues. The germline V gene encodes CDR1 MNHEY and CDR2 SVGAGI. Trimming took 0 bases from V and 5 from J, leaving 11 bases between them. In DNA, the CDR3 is TGTGCCAGCAGTTACTCGAGTCCGGAGAACAATGAGCAGTTCTTC. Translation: CASSYSSPENNEQFF.

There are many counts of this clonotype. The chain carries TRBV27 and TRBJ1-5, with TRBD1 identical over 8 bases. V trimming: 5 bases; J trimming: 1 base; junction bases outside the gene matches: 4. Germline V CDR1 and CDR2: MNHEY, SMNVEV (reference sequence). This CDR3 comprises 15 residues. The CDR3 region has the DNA TGTGCCAGCAGTCAACGGACAGGGAGCAATCAGCCCCAGCATTTT. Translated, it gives CASSQRTGSNQPQHF.

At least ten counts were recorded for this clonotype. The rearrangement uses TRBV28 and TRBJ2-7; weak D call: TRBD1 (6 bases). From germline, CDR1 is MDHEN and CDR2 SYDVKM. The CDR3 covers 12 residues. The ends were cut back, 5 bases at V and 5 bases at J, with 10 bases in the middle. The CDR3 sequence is CASSRNRDEQYF. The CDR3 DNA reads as TGTGCCAGCAGTCGGAACAGGGACGAGCAGTACTTC.

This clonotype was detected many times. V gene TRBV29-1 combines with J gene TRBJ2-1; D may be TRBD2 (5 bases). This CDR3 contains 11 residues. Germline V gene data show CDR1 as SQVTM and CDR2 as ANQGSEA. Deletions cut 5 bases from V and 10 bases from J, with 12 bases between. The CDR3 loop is CSVRGSGEQFF. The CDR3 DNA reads TGCAGCGTTAGAGGGAGTGGAGAGCAGTTCTTC.

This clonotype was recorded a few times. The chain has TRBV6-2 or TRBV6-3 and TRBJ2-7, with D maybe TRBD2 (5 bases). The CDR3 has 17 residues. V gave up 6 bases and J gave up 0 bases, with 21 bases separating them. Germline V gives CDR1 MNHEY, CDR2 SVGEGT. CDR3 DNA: TGTGCCAGCAGCCCTACCCCTATCGGGGTCTACTCCTACGAGCAGTACTTC. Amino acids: CASSPTPIGVYSYEQYF.

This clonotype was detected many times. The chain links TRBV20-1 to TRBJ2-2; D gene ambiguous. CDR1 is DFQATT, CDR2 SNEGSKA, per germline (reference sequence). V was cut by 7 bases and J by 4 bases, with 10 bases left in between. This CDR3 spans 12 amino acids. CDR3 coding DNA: TGCAGTGGGCTAGGAATCACCGGGGAGCTGTTTTTT. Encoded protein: CSGLGITGELFF.

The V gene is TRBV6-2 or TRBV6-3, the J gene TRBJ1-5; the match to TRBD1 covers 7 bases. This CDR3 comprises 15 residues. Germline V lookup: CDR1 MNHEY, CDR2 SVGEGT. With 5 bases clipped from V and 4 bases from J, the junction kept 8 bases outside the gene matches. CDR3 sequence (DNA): TGTGCCAGCAGTCAGCCTACAGGGGATAATCAGCCCCAGCATTTT. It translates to CASSQPTGDNQPQHF.